The entry below gives a single T cell receptor beta chain sequence along with its context. Its recognized antigen is unknown. Per-base quality was not reported, and no clone a single base away is much larger than it. The data derive from a study of T cell responses to AZD1222 COVID-19 vaccine (dated by TCRdb to the early 2020s). In terms of the full investigation: AZD1222 recipients with second doses at about 4 weeks or about 12 weeks were pooled, because spike-specific TCR depth and breadth did not differ between schedules. A total of just over 230 trial participants underwent TCR sequencing, of whom more than 200 had received two doses of AZD1222 and some 26 had received two doses of the MenACWY control vaccine. Trial participants were enrolled by age into subgroups of 18-55, 56-69 and 70-plus years, and around 150, 28 and 57 TCR-sequenced participants, respectively, were included in these subgroups.

The CDR3 regions of human TCRbeta chains were analyzed by immunosequencing. The paper's processing steps were these. Repertoire TCRs were matched against a reference library of SARS-CoV-2-specific TCRs generated with the MIRA antigen-specificity platform. Breadth meant the fraction of unique TCRs that were SARS-CoV-2-associated, whereas depth meant the fraction of total T cells that were SARS-CoV-2-associated. Using the MIRA data, every spike-specific TCR was mapped to the spike region that the TCR reacted to and assigned to either a CD4 or a CD8 class. Log10-transformed breadth and depth values were compared by one-way ANOVA with Sidak's multiple comparisons tests. In TCRdb, the immuneACCESS table is reduced to in-frame sequences with V and J assigned. These tables do not hold every clone; where another copy was compared, an unresolved V gene accounts for under half, and the others remain unexplained. V, J and clone size derive from that table, while D and trimming were established from the DNA sequence. Present in this sample are 95,000 to 150,000 clones, about 90% of which were seen just once. The ten largest clones represent roughly 9.8% of the sample.

Here is what the overall study found, with its caveats: Participants were mostly white British, with more females than males. The authors suggested clonal diversity may have been underestimated. Because no day 14 peak-response samples were available, repertoires were characterized only after the peak T cell response. Reportedly, close to half of the unique spike-specific TCRs recognized epitopes lying outside the regions that are mutated in the B.1.351 and B.1.1.7 variants. A significant rise in spike-specific TCR breadth and depth was observed after two AZD1222 doses relative to day 0 and relative to MenACWY recipients. In the small 56-69-year group, the increase in depth fell short of significance, most likely because of low power. The vaccine-associated CD4 TCRs covered the entire spike protein, and the dominant responses fell in regions 160-218 and 743-854. Conclusions about previously exposed vaccinees were limited because only a handful of AZD1222 recipients were SARS-CoV-2 seropositive at baseline.

The time point label corresponds to: baseline before first vaccination. Vaccinee samples were obtained from the UK trials COV001 and COV002, which included a single-blind randomized controlled phase 2/3 trial of AZD1222 (ChAdOx1 nCoV-19) in healthy adults. Trial participant PBMC samples were collected at day 0 and day 28 after the second dose for TCRbeta chain sequencing. V loses 1 base, J loses 0 bases, and the germline ends lie 16 bases apart. Taken from the germline V gene, the CDR1 and CDR2 loops are SGDLS and YYNGEE. There are 17 amino acids in the CDR3, from cysteine to phenylalanine inclusive. The read is trimmed to its CDR3 DNA, 51 bases read in frame from base 1.

This TCR came from an adult in good health. The sequence joins TRBV9 to TRBJ1-1; the D region possibly corresponds to TRBD1 (5 bases align). The specimen comprised peripheral blood, sampled on day 0 of AZD1222 vaccination. The CDR3 here reads CASSVLAREDLNTEAFF. Read as DNA, the sequence is TGTGCCAGCAGCGTACTGGCCAGGGAGGATTTGAACACTGAAGCTTTCTTT.